This entry lists 10 T cell receptor beta chains sequenced from one sample in a study of blood T cell repertoires in COVID-19. The repertoire was sequenced with immunoSEQ multiplex PCR; TCRdb's copy has only in-frame clones and lacks some. The sample holds around 270,000 clones, more than 85% seen once. What was sequenced was peripheral blood. The receptors shown here come from a person aged 18 to 30 with COVID-19, enrolled during active disease.

The chain links TRBV4-2 to TRBJ1-5; D is unclear. V was clipped by 2 bases and J by 6 bases, with 17 bases between them. Germline V gives CDR1 LGHNA, CDR2 YNFKEQ. CDR3 length: 16 residues. The chain's CDR3 is CASSQPAPGSGQPQHF. The CDR3 DNA follows: TGTGCCAGCAGCCAACCTGCCCCGGGAAGCGGTCAGCCCCAGCATTTT.

The CDR3 reads CASSVDAGVSYTEAFF. The CDR3 coding sequence is TGTGCCAGCAGCGTAGACGCGGGGGTCTCGTACACTGAAGCTTTCTTT. The rearrangement joins TRBV9 to TRBJ1-1; weak D call: TRBD1 (5 bases). The CDR3 covers 16 residues. The V end was cut by 0 bases, the J end by 3 bases, with 15 bases between. CDR1 and CDR2 from the germline V gene are SGDLS and YYNGEE.

This clone has a handful of counts. The chain employs TRBV9 and TRBJ1-1, with unresolved D. The CDR3 has 14 residues. Trimming removed 4 bases from V and 0 bases from J, with 10 bases in between. Per the germline V gene, CDR1 is SGDLS and CDR2 is YYNGEE. In DNA form, the CDR3 reads TGTGCCAGCAGCCCGCGACTTCTGAACACTGAAGCTTTCTTT. Its protein is CASSPRLLNTEAFF.

The V gene is TRBV19, the J gene TRBJ2-1, with 10 bases that match TRBD2. J was trimmed by 3 bases and V by 5 bases; bases with no gene match: 4. Germline CDR1 and CDR2: LNHDA and SQIVND (reference sequence). The CDR3 consists of 15 residues. CDR3 in DNA: TGTGCCAGTAGTGCGGCTAGCGGGAGCTACAATGAGCAGTTCTTC. It specifies CASSAASGSYNEQFF.

The rearrangement joins TRBV2 to TRBJ2-3; no clear D. The germline CDR1 and CDR2 sequences are SNHLY and FYNNEI. This CDR3 spans 11 amino acids. Deletions cut 5 bases from V and 2 bases from J, with 2 bases between. CDR3 region: CASSYTDTQYF. CDR3 in DNA: TGTGCCAGCAGTTACACAGATACGCAGTATTTT.

The V gene is TRBV28, the J gene TRBJ1-5; 12 nucleotides line up with TRBD1. V lost 2 bases and J lost 6; bases outside the gene matches: 5. The V gene's germline CDR1 is MDHEN and CDR2 SYDVKM. This CDR3 contains 16 residues. The CDR3 reads CASSLRGTGGSQPQHF. In DNA form, the CDR3 reads TGTGCCAGCAGTTTACGAGGGACAGGGGGCTCTCAGCCCCAGCATTTT.

The V gene is TRBV28, the J gene TRBJ2-5; tentative D call: TRBD2 (5 bases). CDR1 is MDHEN, CDR2 SYDVKM, per germline. V was shortened by 6 bases and J by 1 base, with 9 bases between the two germline ends. The CDR3 extends over 13 amino acids. The DNA of the CDR3 is TGTGCCAGCAGACGGGGTTCCCAAGAGACCCAGTACTTC. Translated: CASRRGSQETQYF.

The V gene is TRBV27, the J gene TRBJ2-1; 7 positions agree with TRBD2. The length of the CDR3 is 16 residues. Per germline, CDR1 MNHEY and CDR2 SMNVEV (reference sequence). V gave up 0 bases and J gave up 6 bases; unmatched junction bases: 8. The CDR3 DNA sequence: TGTGCCAGCAGTTTATCGAGATGGCGGGAGTTCAATGAGCAGTTCTTC. Its translation: CASSLSRWREFNEQFF.

The count of this clone is one. The rearrangement joins TRBV29-1 to TRBJ2-3; 9 bases align to TRBD1. The CDR3 spans 13 residues. Trimming cost V 6 bases and J 3 bases; bases outside gene matches: 4. The germline CDR1 and CDR2 sequences are SQVTM and ANQGSEA. The CDR3, as DNA: TGCAGCGTGCGGGACAGGGAGACAGATACGCAGTATTTT. This gives the protein CSVRDRETDTQYF.

The chain combines TRBV6-5 with TRBJ1-1, with 8 positions matching TRBD1. Germline V gene data show CDR1 as MNHEY and CDR2 as SVGAGI. Trimming cost V 6 bases and J 7 bases; bases outside gene matches: 10. This CDR3 spans 14 amino acids. The CDR3 here is CASRPRQGRIEAFF. CDR3 bases: TGTGCCAGCAGACCCAGACAGGGGAGGATTGAAGCTTTCTTT.